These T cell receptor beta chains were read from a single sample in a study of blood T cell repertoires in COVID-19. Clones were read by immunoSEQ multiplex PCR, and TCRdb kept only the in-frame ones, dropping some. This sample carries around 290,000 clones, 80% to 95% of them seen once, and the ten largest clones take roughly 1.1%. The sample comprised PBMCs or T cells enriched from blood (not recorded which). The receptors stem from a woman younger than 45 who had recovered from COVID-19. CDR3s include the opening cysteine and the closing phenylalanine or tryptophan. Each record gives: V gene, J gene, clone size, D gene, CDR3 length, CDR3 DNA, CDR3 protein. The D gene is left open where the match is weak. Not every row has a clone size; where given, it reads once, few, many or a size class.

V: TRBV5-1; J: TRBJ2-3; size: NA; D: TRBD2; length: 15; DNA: TGCGCCAGCAGCTTGGCGACTAGCGGGAGCGATACGCAGTATTTT; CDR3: CASSLATSGSDTQYF
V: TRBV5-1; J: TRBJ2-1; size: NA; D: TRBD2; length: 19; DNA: TGCGCCAGCAGCATCCAACCCCCACTAATAGCGGGAGTCGCCAATGAGCAGTTCTTC; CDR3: CASSIQPPLIAGVANEQFF
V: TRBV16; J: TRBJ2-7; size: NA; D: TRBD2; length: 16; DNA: TGTGCCAGCAGCCAATGGGGGTCTAGCGGGGCCTACGAGCAGTACTTC; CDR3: CASSQWGSSGAYEQYF
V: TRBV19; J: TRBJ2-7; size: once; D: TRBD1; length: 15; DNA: TGTGCCAGTAGCACCAGAACAGGGGGCATCTACGAGCAGTACTTC; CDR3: CASSTRTGGIYEQYF
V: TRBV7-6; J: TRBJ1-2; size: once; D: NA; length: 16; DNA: TGTGCCAGCAGCTTCTTACGGACAGACCTATCCTATGGCTACACCTTC; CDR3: CASSFLRTDLSYGYTF
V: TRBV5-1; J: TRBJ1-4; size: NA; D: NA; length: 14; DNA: TGCGCCAGCAGCCCAGGGTCAACTAATGAAAAACTGTTTTTT; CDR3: CASSPGSTNEKLFF
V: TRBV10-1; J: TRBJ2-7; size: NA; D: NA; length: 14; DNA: TGCGCCAGCAGTGGGCGAGGGAGCTCCTACGAGCAGTACTTC; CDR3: CASSGRGSSYEQYF
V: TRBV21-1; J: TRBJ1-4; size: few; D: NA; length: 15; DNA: TGTGCCAGCAGCAAAGCTGGGCAGCCTAATGAAAAACTGTTTTTT; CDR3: CASSKAGQPNEKLFF
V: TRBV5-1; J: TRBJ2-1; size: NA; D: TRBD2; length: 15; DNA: TGCGCCAGCTGGTGGACTAGCGGGACCTCGGGGGAGCAGTTCTTC; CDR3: CASWWTSGTSGEQFF
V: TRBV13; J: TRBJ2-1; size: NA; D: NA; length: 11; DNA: TGTGCCAGTAACAATCTAGATGAGCAGTTCTTC; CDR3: CASNNLDEQFF
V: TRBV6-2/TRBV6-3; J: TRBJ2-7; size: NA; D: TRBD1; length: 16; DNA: TGTGCCAGCAGTCCCCGATCCGGGACAGGCGACTACGAGCAGTACTTC; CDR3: CASSPRSGTGDYEQYF
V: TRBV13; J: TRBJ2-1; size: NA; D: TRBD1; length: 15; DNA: TGTGCCAGCAGCTTACTAGGGGGCGAGGACAATGAGCAGTTCTTC; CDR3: CASSLLGGEDNEQFF
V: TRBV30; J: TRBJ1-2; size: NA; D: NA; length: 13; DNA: TGTGCCTGGAGTGGTAGGGGCGCGTATGGCTACACCTTC; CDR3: CAWSGRGAYGYTF
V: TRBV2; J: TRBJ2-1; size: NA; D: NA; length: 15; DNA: TGTGCCAGCAGCAAACTGACTTCCTCCTACAATGAGCAGTTCTTC; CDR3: CASSKLTSSYNEQFF
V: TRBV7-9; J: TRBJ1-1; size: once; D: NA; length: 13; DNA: TGTGCCAGCAGCAAACAGGGGAACACTGAAGCTTTCTTT; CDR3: CASSKQGNTEAFF
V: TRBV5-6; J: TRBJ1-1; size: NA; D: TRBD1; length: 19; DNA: TGTGCCAGCAGCTTTAAGTGGGGTTGGGCAGGGGGCTTGAACACTGAAGCTTTCTTT; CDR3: CASSFKWGWAGGLNTEAFF
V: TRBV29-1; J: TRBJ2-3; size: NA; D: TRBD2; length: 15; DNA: TGCAGCGTTGAAGTTCTAGCGGGATCCCCAGATACGCAGTATTTT; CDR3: CSVEVLAGSPDTQYF
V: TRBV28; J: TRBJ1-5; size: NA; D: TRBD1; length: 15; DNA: TGTGCCAGCCGAACGACAGGACAGGGCGGGCAGCCCCAGCATTTT; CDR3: CASRTTGQGGQPQHF
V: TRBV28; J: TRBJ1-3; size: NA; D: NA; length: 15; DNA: TGTGCCAGCAGACCGACAGGATTCTCTGGAAACACCATATATTTT; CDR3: CASRPTGFSGNTIYF
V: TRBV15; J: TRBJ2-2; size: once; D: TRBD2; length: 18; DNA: TGTGCCACCAGCAGAGTATCACTAGCGGGAGCCGCCACCGGGGAGCTGTTTTTT; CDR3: CATSRVSLAGAATGELFF
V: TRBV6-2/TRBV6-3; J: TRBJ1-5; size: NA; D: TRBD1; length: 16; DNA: TGTGCCAGCAGTTCACAAGGGACAGGGGTTAATCAGCCCCAGCATTTT; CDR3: CASSSQGTGVNQPQHF
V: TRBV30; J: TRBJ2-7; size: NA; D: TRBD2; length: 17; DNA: TGTGCCTGGAGTGTACATCCCCTAGCGGGAGGGCCCCACGAGCAGTACTTC; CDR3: CAWSVHPLAGGPHEQYF
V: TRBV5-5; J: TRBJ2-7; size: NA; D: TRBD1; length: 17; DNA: TGTGCCAGCAGCTTGGCCAGATGGGACAGGCCCGACTACGAGCAGTACTTC; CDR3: CASSLARWDRPDYEQYF
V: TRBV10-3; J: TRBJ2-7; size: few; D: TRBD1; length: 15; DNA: TGTGCCATCAGCGACAGGGGGGGTGCGTCCCTTGAGCAGTACTTC; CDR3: CAISDRGGASLEQYF
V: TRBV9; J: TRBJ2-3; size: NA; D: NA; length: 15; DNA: TGTGCCAGCAGCGTCCGGCAAGGGGGCACAGATACGCAGTATTTT; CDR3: CASSVRQGGTDTQYF
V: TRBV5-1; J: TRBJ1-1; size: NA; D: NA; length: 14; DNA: TGCGCCAGCAGCTATCGGGATCCCTGGGCTGAAGCTTTCTTT; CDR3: CASSYRDPWAEAFF
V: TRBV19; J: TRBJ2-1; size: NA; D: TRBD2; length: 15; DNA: TGTGCCAGTAGTCGTAGGGAGGGGCTTTTCAATGAGCAGTTCTTC; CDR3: CASSRREGLFNEQFF
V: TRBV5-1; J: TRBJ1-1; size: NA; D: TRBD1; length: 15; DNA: TGCGCCAGCAGCTTAACAGGGGGCGCAAACACTGAAGCTTTCTTT; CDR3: CASSLTGGANTEAFF